A selection of T cell receptor beta chains follows, all from one sample in a study of blood T cell repertoires in COVID-19. Produced via immunoSEQ multiplex PCR; TCRdb's table is partial and in-frame only. The sample holds approximately 670,000 clones, 85% to 90% seen once. The specimen was peripheral blood. Receptors were obtained from a woman aged 18-35 years with acute or convalescent COVID-19. Both conserved end residues are trimmed from each CDR3. Fields, in order: J gene, clone size, V gene, CDR3 protein. Clone size, where shown, is once, few, many, or a class for clones that have expanded.

TRBJ1-4 . TRBV6-5 ASSLAVGEKLF
TRBJ2-1 . TRBV5-4 ASSPPFGGSYNEQF
TRBJ1-1 . TRBV9 ASSGLQGEAF
TRBJ1-2 . TRBV5-5 ASSLGDSNYGYT
TRBJ2-2 . TRBV6-5 ASAGTTGELF
TRBJ1-2 once TRBV18 ASSPVQSQGNGYT
TRBJ1-2 . TRBV7-6 ASSLGGGLYGYT
. . TRBV5-1 ASTRATNGGYEQY
TRBJ2-5 . TRBV7-2 ASSFASGAGARGGTQY
TRBJ1-1 . TRBV5-1 ASSPVDRVEAF
TRBJ1-3 . TRBV2 ASSEGAGSGNTIY
TRBJ1-3 . TRBV7-2 ASSFGQGTGNTIY
TRBJ2-5 once TRBV24-1 ATSDLRAGMQETQY
TRBJ1-4 . TRBV9 ASSAGNTVGREKLF
TRBJ1-5 . TRBV6-2/TRBV6-3 ASSFTGKQPQH
TRBJ1-2 few TRBV19 ASSMRGQVRYGYT
TRBJ2-1 . TRBV9 ASSAQRGVYNEQF
TRBJ2-7 . TRBV5-8 ASSSLLNYEQY
TRBJ2-1 . TRBV4-3 ASSQDPGADLYNEQF
TRBJ1-2 . TRBV4-3 ASSQDLGTDPYYGYT
TRBJ1-5 . TRBV30 AAGFQEQPQH
TRBJ1-5 . TRBV11-2 ASSWDRNQPQH
TRBJ1-1 . TRBV24-1 ATSDSSGAPSAF
TRBJ1-4 . TRBV7-9 ASGNGQLNEKLF
TRBJ1-4 few TRBV24-1 ATSDSAGGHEKLF
TRBJ1-1 . TRBV3-1/TRBV3-2 ASSQASREAF
TRBJ2-2 . TRBV10-3 AIMKRRSGELF
TRBJ2-5 once TRBV19 ASSIEAAETQY
TRBJ2-2 . TRBV11-2 ASSLVRAGELF
TRBJ1-2 once TRBV29-1 SVPAGGNYGYT
TRBJ1-1 . TRBV9 ASSVAGTGDPEAF
TRBJ2-7 . TRBV6-5 ASSYSGGAGYEQY
TRBJ2-7 . TRBV5-1 ASSSGLAYEQY